This T cell receptor (beta chain) was observed in a study of cytomegalovirus exposure and HLA in healthy donors. As concerns this clone: The antigen is unknown.

Losses at the gene ends were 0 bases for V and 2 bases for J; bases not matched to a gene: 10. Germline CDR1 and CDR2: LGHNA and YNFKEQ. The CDR3 spans 18 residues. Unrecorded immune exposure was likely among donors, who were nominally healthy when sampled. Study-level points and caveats: Further analysis, carried out later, found HLA-associated TCR beta chains more clonally expanded than equally common other chains.

The PCR used 60 Vbeta and 13 Jbeta primers. Sequencing used immunoSEQ multiplex PCR; TCRdb keeps in-frame clones, though not all of them. Of about 120,000 clones in the sample, nearly 80% were seen once. The V call is TRBV4-2, the J call TRBJ1-5, with TRBD1 matching over 7 bases. Sequencing was performed on PBMCs. This TCR derives from a woman in her 40s in good health and CMV-seronegative. The CDR3 coding sequence is TGTGCCAGCAGCCAAGATCCCCTTAGACAGGGTGGCAATCAGCCCCAGCATTTT. As protein: CASSQDPLRQGGNQPQHF.